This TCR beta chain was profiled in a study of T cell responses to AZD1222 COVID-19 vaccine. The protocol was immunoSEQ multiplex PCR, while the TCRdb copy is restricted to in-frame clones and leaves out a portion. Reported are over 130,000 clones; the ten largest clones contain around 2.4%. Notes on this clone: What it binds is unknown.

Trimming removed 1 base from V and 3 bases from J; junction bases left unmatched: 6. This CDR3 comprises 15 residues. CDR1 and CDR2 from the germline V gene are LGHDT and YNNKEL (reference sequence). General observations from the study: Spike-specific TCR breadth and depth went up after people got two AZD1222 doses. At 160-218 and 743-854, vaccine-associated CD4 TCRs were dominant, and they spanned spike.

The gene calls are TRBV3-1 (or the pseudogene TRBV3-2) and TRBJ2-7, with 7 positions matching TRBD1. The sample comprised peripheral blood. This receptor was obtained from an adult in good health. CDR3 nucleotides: TGTGCCAGCAGCCAAGGTCCGCAGGGGGACTACGAGCAGTACTTC. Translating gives CASSQGPQGDYEQYF.